These 18 T cell receptor beta chains originate from one sample sequenced in a study of CD8+ T cells in alopecia areata. The treatment: oral pan-JAK inhibitor, 5-10 mg twice daily. TCR sequencing used cDNA made by reverse transcription of extracted RNA. The table came from immunoSEQ multiplex PCR; TCRdb's copy has only in-frame clones and leaves some out. This sample has 200,000 to 250,000 clones, with approximately 47% found just once. The sample was CD4+ T cells sorted from blood, taken between weeks 36 and 40, from a patient treated with tofacitinib. The source is a human donor with alopecia areata.

The chain joins TRBV5-1 to TRBJ1-1; the match to TRBD1 covers 8 bases. With V trimmed by 4 bases and J by 5 bases, 7 bases remained unmatched. The CDR3 spans 14 residues. Germline loops: CDR1 SGHRS, CDR2 YFSETQ. The DNA of the CDR3 is TGCGCCAGCAGCGCTGACAGGGGAGTGACTGAAGCTTTCTTT. It is translated as CASSADRGVTEAFF. Filled out from reference TRBV5-1 and TRBJ1-1, the complete variable domain reads KAGVTQTPRYLIKTRGQQVTLSCSPISGHRSVSWYQQTPGQGLQFLFEYFSETQRNKGNFPGRFSGRQFSNSRSEMNVSTLELGDSALYLCASSADRGVTEAFFGQGTRLTVV.

This clone has a handful of counts. The V and J genes are TRBV7-2 and TRBJ1-4; 8 nucleotides align to TRBD1. The J segment lost 7 bases and the V segment lost 5 bases, leaving 6 bases of the junction unmatched. Germline V gives CDR1 SGHTA, CDR2 FQGNSA. The CDR3 covers 14 residues. The CDR3 loop is CASSLQGASEKLFF. The CDR3 nucleotides read TGTGCCAGCAGCCTCCAGGGGGCGAGTGAAAAACTGTTTTTT.

V and J are TRBV2 and TRBJ2-7; tentative D call: TRBD1 (6 bases). Germline-derived CDR1 and CDR2 are SNHLY and FYNNEI. Trimming took 7 bases from V and 6 from J, leaving 16 bases between them. The CDR3 contains 13 residues. CDR3 coding DNA: TGTGCCAGCATCCCTGGCCGACAGGTCGAGCAGTACTTC. Its protein is CASIPGRQVEQYF.

This clone was counted a few times. This chain joins TRBV6-5 and TRBJ2-4, with a possible D match to TRBD1 (6 bases). The CDR3 length is 14 residues. From germline, CDR1 is MNHEY and CDR2 SVGAGI. V dropped 8 bases and J dropped 3 bases, with 14 bases sitting between them. CDR3 loop: CASQGSLVKNIQYF. The CDR3, as DNA: TGTGCCAGCCAGGGGTCCTTGGTCAAAAACATTCAGTACTTC.

The sample holds a few counts of this clone. This sequence joins TRBV29-1 and TRBJ2-1; 13 nucleotides line up with TRBD2. V was clipped by 8 bases and J by 7 bases; unmatched bases: 5. Germline CDR1 reads SQVTM; CDR2 reads ANQGSEA. The CDR3 runs to 13 residues. The chain's CDR3 is CSTGLAGVNEQFF. The CDR3, as DNA: TGCAGCACCGGACTAGCGGGAGTTAATGAGCAGTTCTTC.

The chain has TRBV5-6 and TRBJ2-7, with D unclear. The V and J ends lost 4 bases and 3 bases respectively, with 14 bases between them. The CDR3 is 14 amino acids. Germline V gene lookup returns CDR1 SGHDT and CDR2 YYEEEE. The CDR3 reads CASSRQMKGYEQYF. The DNA for the CDR3 is TGTGCCAGCAGCCGGCAGATGAAGGGCTACGAGCAGTACTTC.

The genes are TRBV29-1 and TRBJ1-3; TRBD1 agrees at 8 bases. J gave up 0 bases and V 7 bases, and 5 bases lay outside the gene matches. The length of the CDR3 is 14 residues. Germline V lookup: CDR1 SQVTM, CDR2 ANQGSEA. The CDR3: CSAKTGVSGNTIYF. The CDR3 region has the DNA TGCAGCGCCAAGACAGGGGTCTCTGGAAACACCATATATTTT.

In this sample, this clone turned up a few times. The chain recombines TRBV30 with TRBJ2-7; possibly TRBD1 for D (5 bases). Germline assignment: CDR1 GTSNPN and CDR2 SVGIG (reference sequence). The V end was cut by 1 base, the J end by 2 bases, with 12 bases between. The CDR3 runs 14 residues. The CDR3 region is CAWSGKSGTYEQYF. CDR3 DNA sequence: TGTGCCTGGAGTGGTAAGTCAGGGACCTACGAGCAGTACTTC.

CDR3: CASSFRPSVNTQYF. CDR3 DNA: TGTGCCAGCAGCTTTAGGCCTAGCGTGAATACGCAGTATTTT. The J gene is TRBJ2-3, the V gene TRBV7-3, with D maybe TRBD2 (6 bases). The CDR3 totals 14 residues. V was cut by 3 bases and J by 7 bases, with 14 bases left in between. Germline-derived CDR1 and CDR2 are SGHTA and FQGTGA.

This clone has only a few counts. The genes are TRBV2 and TRBJ2-5; the D is unclear. This CDR3 comprises 11 residues. Germline CDR1 is SNHLY and CDR2 is FYNNEI. The V end was cut by 8 bases, the J end by 5 bases, with 9 bases between. The CDR3 DNA reads TGTGCCAGCGGTGGCCTGGAGACCCAGTACTTC. It yields the protein CASGGLETQYF.

The CDR3 DNA follows: TGTGCCAGCAGCTTGGGAGGGACTAGCGGGAGTGCGCAGTTCTTC. Amino acid sequence: CASSLGGTSGSAQFF. The V call is TRBV5-4, the J call TRBJ2-1, with TRBD2 matching 14 bases. CDR3 length: 15 amino acids. The germline V gene encodes CDR1 SGHNT and CDR2 YYREEE (reference sequence). J gave up 12 bases and V 0 bases, and 5 bases lay outside the gene matches. The full variable domain, rest sourced from reference TRBV5-4 and TRBJ2-1, is ETGVTQSPTHLIKTRGQQVTLRCSSQSGHNTVSWYQQALGQGPQFIFQYYREEENGRGNFPPRFSGLQFPNYSSELNVNALELDDSALYLCASSLGGTSGSAQFFGPGTRLTVL.

V usage is TRBV7-8 and J usage is TRBJ2-1; D unclear. Trimming cost V 5 bases and J 4 bases, with 12 bases left between them. Germline V gene data show CDR1 as SGHVS and CDR2 as FQNEAQ. The CDR3 runs to 14 residues. CDR3 region: CASSPILTYNEQFF. DNA of the CDR3: TGTGCCAGCAGCCCGATACTAACTTACAATGAGCAGTTCTTC. Complete variable domain (other parts from reference TRBV7-8 and TRBJ2-1): GAGVSQSPRYKVAKRGQDVALRCDPISGHVSLFWYQQALGQGPEFLTYFQNEAQLDKSGLPSDRFFAERPEGSVSTLKIQRTQQEDSAVYLCASSPILTYNEQFFGPGTRLTVL.

The chain joins TRBV27 to TRBJ2-2; 8 bases line up with TRBD1. Germline assignment: CDR1 MNHEY and CDR2 SMNVEV (reference sequence). The CDR3 covers 15 residues. V trimming: 5 bases; J trimming: 5 bases; junction bases outside the gene matches: 7. DNA for the CDR3: TGTGCCAGCAGTACCGGACAGGGCTGGACCGGGGAGCTGTTTTTT. It is translated as CASSTGQGWTGELFF.

This clone has a handful of counts. V is TRBV5-1 and J is TRBJ2-4, with a weak D call TRBD2 (5 bases). Germline V lookup: CDR1 SGHRS, CDR2 YFSETQ. The CDR3 is made up of 16 amino acids. The V gene lost 5 bases and the J gene lost 0 bases, with 15 bases spanning the gap. The CDR3 bases are TGCGCCAGCAGTTCGGGGAATCTTCTAGCCAAAAACATTCAGTACTTC. This encodes CASSSGNLLAKNIQYF.

V is TRBV30 and J is TRBJ1-1, with no clear D. V was shortened by 3 bases and J by 5 bases, with 13 bases between the two germline ends. CDR3 length: 13 residues. CDR1 GTSNPN and CDR2 SVGIG come from the germline V gene (reference sequence). CDR3 sequence (DNA): TGTGCCTGGAGCTTGGCCGAGGGTACTGAAGCTTTCTTT. Its translation: CAWSLAEGTEAFF.

The V call is TRBV7-2, the J call TRBJ2-7; D call uncertain. The germline V gene has CDR1 SGHTA and CDR2 FQGNSA. Trimming left V 5 bases short and J 2 bases short, with 7 bases between. This CDR3 region has 12 residues. The DNA for the CDR3 is TGTGCCAGCAGCCAAACCGCCTACGAGCAGTACTTC. This translates into CASSQTAYEQYF.

The chain combines TRBV7-2 with TRBJ2-5, with TRBD2 identical over 10 bases. Germline V gives CDR1 SGHTA, CDR2 FQGNSA. CDR3 length: 16 residues. V trimming: 1 base; J trimming: 5 bases; junction bases outside the gene matches: 7. The CDR3 spells CASSLGLAGVQETQYF. CDR3 sequence (DNA): TGTGCCAGCAGCTTAGGGCTAGCGGGAGTTCAGGAGACCCAGTACTTC.

The V and J genes are TRBV10-3 and TRBJ2-5; possibly TRBD1 or TRBD2 for D (5 bases each). The end of the DNA is better explained by TRBJ2-7, so the J call may be wrong. Germline values: CDR1 ENHRY, CDR2 SYGVKD. This CDR3 spans 12 amino acids. The CDR3 DNA reads as TGTGCCAGCAGCCCGGGGCGCTACGAGCAGTACTTC. Its protein product is CASSPGRYEQYF.